This TCR beta chain derives from a study of blood T cells in healthy people across ages. Points from the study as a whole: Donor CMV infection status was unknown, possibly confounding age-related changes in expanded clonotypes. Estimates based on one million T cells were treated as lower bounds.

This clonotype was counted only a few times. Its antigen is not identified. A second about 7 to 11 cycle PCR used barcoded and J-beta primers. MiXCR, applied by TCRdb to the 5' RACE reads, yields one record per CDR3 protein. Seen here are over 600,000 distinct CDR3 sequences, 35% to 50% observed once, and the top ten hold 15% to 20%. Each donor supplied around 9.6 milliliters of peripheral blood. Isolation per sample recovered at least 6 million PBMCs. The CDR3 covers 12 residues. Deletions cut 4 bases from V and 0 bases from J, with 6 bases between. CDR1 is DFQATT and CDR2 is SNEGSKA in the germline V gene (reference sequence).

The source of this sequence is a man aged 80 or over in good health. Sequencing was carried out using blood. The chain combines TRBV20-1 with TRBJ1-1; D ambiguous. The CDR3 bases are TGCAGTGCTACCAAGCTGAACACTGAAGCTTTCTTT. Translation: CSATKLNTEAFF.